What follows are 27 T cell receptor beta chains derived from one specimen sequenced in a study of CD8+CD57+ T cells in acquired aplastic anemia. Flow cytometry had shown expanded CD8+CD57+ cells in the patients chosen for sequencing. Profiling that covered TCR beta VDJ and CDR3 relied on genomic DNA as its template. TCRdb redid the calling of the reads with MiXCR, one entry per CDR3 protein. The data show under 200,000 distinct CDR3 sequences, roughly half seen once. Sequencing was performed on sorted CD4+, CD8+, or CD8+CD57+ T cells (not recorded which) from PBMCs. The receptors originated from a human donor with aplastic anemia.

The chain links TRBV4-2 to TRBJ2-2, with 10 nucleotides matching TRBD2. The V and J ends lost 4 bases and 4 bases, in that order; junction bases with no gene match: 6. The CDR3 spans 16 residues. Germline values: CDR1 LGHNA, CDR2 YNFKEQ. DNA for the CDR3: TGTGCCAGCAGCCCTCCTAGCGGGAGTAGCACCGGGGAGCTGTTTTTT. Its translation is CASSPPSGSSTGELFF.

The V gene is TRBV11-2, the J gene TRBJ1-2; D may be TRBD1 (5 bases). Looked up from germline, CDR1 is SGHAT and CDR2 is FQNNGV. V lost 2 bases to trimming and J lost 2 bases, with 21 bases between them. The length of the CDR3 is 18 residues. The CDR3 here is CASSLKEVSRAGNYGYTF. CDR3 DNA sequence: TGTGCCAGCAGCTTAAAGGAAGTAAGCAGGGCGGGGAACTATGGCTACACCTTC.

This clonotype was observed many times. This chain links TRBV2 with TRBJ1-1; 9 nucleotides match TRBD1. Germline assignment: CDR1 SNHLY and CDR2 FYNNEI. V lost 3 bases, J lost 1 base, and 9 bases stayed unmatched. This CDR3 region has 17 residues. CDR3 bases: TGTGCCAGCAGTGATCTGGACAGGGGCCAGCAGAACACTGAAGCTTTCTTT. Encoded protein: CASSDLDRGQQNTEAFF.

This clonotype occurred many times. J is TRBJ1-1 and V is TRBV6-1; the D gene is possibly TRBD1 (6 bases). This CDR3 region has 13 residues. Germline V lookup: CDR1 MNHNS, CDR2 SASEGT. With 2 bases removed from V and 10 bases from J, the gap between germline ends came to 14 bases. The CDR3 loop is CASSEWDTDSAFF. CDR3 bases: TGTGCCAGCAGTGAATGGGACACAGATTCAGCTTTCTTT.

This clonotype has a count of ten or more. The rearrangement uses TRBV5-5 and TRBJ1-1; a possible D gene is TRBD1 (5 bases). The CDR3 covers 12 residues. The germline V gene has CDR1 SGHKS and CDR2 YYEKEE (reference sequence). V shed 2 bases and J shed 8 bases, with 10 bases lying between them. The CDR3 protein is CASSFDQGEAFF. The CDR3 coding sequence is TGTGCCAGCAGCTTCGATCAGGGCGAAGCTTTCTTT. Full variable domain (missing parts from reference TRBV5-5 and TRBJ1-1): DAGVTQSPTHLIKTRGQQVTLRCSPISGHKSVSWYQQVLGQGPQFIFQYYEKEERGRGNFPDRFSARQFPNYSSELNVNALLLGDSALYLCASSFDQGEAFFGQGTRLTVV.

The V and J genes are TRBV6-1 and TRBJ2-7; D is unresolved. The germline CDR1 and CDR2 sequences are MNHNS and SASEGT. Trimming shortened V by 1 base and J by 2 bases, and 9 bases separated the two germline ends. The CDR3 loop spans 14 amino acids. CDR3 sequence reads: CASSEGADTYEQYF. Here the CDR3 DNA reads TGTGCCAGCAGTGAAGGTGCAGACACCTACGAGCAGTACTTC.

This clonotype showed up many times. The chain uses TRBV7-2 and TRBJ1-1, with D unclear. V lost 6 bases and J 0 bases, leaving 8 bases between the germline ends. This CDR3 has 13 amino acids. Per the germline V gene, CDR1 is SGHTA and CDR2 is FQGNSA. The CDR3 DNA reads as TGTGCCAGCAGTTATACGTTGAACACTGAAGCTTTCTTT. It specifies CASSYTLNTEAFF.

The chain combines TRBV19 with TRBJ2-1; 8 bases fit TRBD1. Per germline, CDR1 LNHDA and CDR2 SQIVND (reference sequence). Germline trimming cut 6 bases from V and 0 bases from J; bases unmatched to any gene: 4. The CDR3 loop spans 15 amino acids. The CDR3 reads CASSRQGHSYNEQFF. As DNA, the CDR3 is TGTGCCAGTAGCCGACAGGGGCACTCCTACAATGAGCAGTTCTTC.

The J gene is TRBJ2-2, the V gene TRBV3-1; no firm D call. Trimming removed 3 bases at V and 6 bases at J, with 8 bases between. The length of the CDR3 is 13 residues. The V gene's germline CDR1 is LGHDT and CDR2 YNNKEL (reference sequence). The CDR3 nucleotides are TGTGCCAGCAGCCAGACACGGCCCGGGGAGCTGTTTTTT. Its translation: CASSQTRPGELFF.

This clonotype was observed a handful of times. This chain uses TRBV29-1 with TRBJ1-1, with D perhaps matching TRBD1 (5 bases). This CDR3 has 11 amino acids. The V end lost 4 bases, the J end lost 4 bases, and 7 bases lay between the germline ends. The V gene's germline CDR1 is SQVTM and CDR2 ANQGSEA. This CDR3 reads CSVGRGTEAFF. The CDR3 DNA reads TGCAGCGTTGGAAGGGGCACTGAAGCTTTCTTT.

As to this clonotype: This may be a read error: a much more frequent sequence differs by one nucleotide. The chain couples TRBV9 to TRBJ1-2, with unresolved D. V dropped 4 bases and J dropped 6 bases, with 13 bases sitting between them. The CDR3 length is 13 residues. Germline V CDR1 and CDR2: SGDLS, YYNGEE. The CDR3 loop is CASSLARLDGYTF. CDR3 coding DNA: TGTGCCAGCAGCCTAGCCAGACTTGATGGCTACACCTTC.

V is TRBV19 and J is TRBJ2-2; no clear D. Per germline, CDR1 LNHDA and CDR2 SQIVND (reference sequence). V dropped 8 bases and J dropped 11 bases, with 12 bases sitting between them. The CDR3 has 11 residues. This chain's CDR3 is CASGLGFELFF. In DNA form, the CDR3 reads TGTGCCAGTGGGTTGGGGTTTGAGCTGTTTTTT.

The J gene is TRBJ1-1, the V gene TRBV24-1; maybe TRBD1 (6 bases). This CDR3 has 13 amino acids. Trimming pared 5 bases from V and 4 bases from J, leaving 10 bases between. CDR1 is KGHDR, CDR2 SFDVKD, per germline. The CDR3 reads CATSVGRGTEAFF. DNA for the CDR3: TGTGCCACCAGTGTGGGCAGGGGCACTGAAGCTTTCTTT.

The chain couples TRBV5-5 to TRBJ2-1; D gene uncertain. Germline CDR1 and CDR2: SGHKS and YYEKEE (reference sequence). This CDR3 has 14 amino acids. Deletions cut 1 base from V and 9 bases from J, with 14 bases between. The CDR3 sequence: CASSLTLNLGEQFF. CDR3 sequence (DNA): TGTGCCAGCAGCTTGACTTTAAATCTAGGTGAGCAGTTCTTC.

This sequence joins TRBV7-3 and TRBJ2-1, with 11 bases lining up with TRBD2. With V trimmed by 0 bases and J by 3 bases, 7 bases remained unmatched. Per germline, CDR1 SGHTA and CDR2 FQGTGA. The CDR3 spans 18 residues. CDR3 coding DNA: TGTGCCAGCAGCTTAACCCGGATTAGCGGGGGGGGCTACAATGAGCAGTTCTTC. This gives the protein CASSLTRISGGGYNEQFF.

In its sample, this clonotype was seen many times. This chain joins TRBV6-1 and TRBJ1-5; tentative D call: TRBD1 (5 bases). The CDR3 is made up of 15 amino acids. CDR1 and CDR2 from the germline V gene are MNHNS and SASEGT. The ends were cut back, 6 bases at V and 2 bases at J, with 14 bases in the middle. This chain's CDR3 is CASSPGPSGNQPQHF. CDR3 in DNA: TGTGCCAGCAGCCCGGGACCCTCGGGCAATCAGCCCCAGCATTTT.

V is TRBV12-3 or TRBV12-4 and J is TRBJ2-7; D may be TRBD1 or TRBD2 (5 bases each). V dropped 3 bases and J dropped 6 bases, with 15 bases sitting between them. CDR3 length: 14 amino acids. CDR3 loop: CASSLLEGHGEQYF. CDR3 in DNA: TGTGCCAGCAGTTTGCTCGAGGGGCACGGCGAGCAGTACTTC.

The chain carries TRBV11-1 and TRBJ1-1; D is ambiguous. CDR3 length: 13 residues. V lost 3 bases, J lost 3 bases, and 8 bases lay in between. Germline CDR1 SGHAT, CDR2 FQDESV (reference sequence). The CDR3 nucleotides are TGTGCCAGCAGCTTGAGTTCGGACACTGAAGCTTTCTTT. Translated: CASSLSSDTEAFF.

The chain employs TRBV9 and TRBJ2-2, with a weak D call TRBD1 (5 bases). The germline V and J ends were trimmed by 6 bases and 2 bases, with 8 bases remaining between them. The germline gives CDR1 SGDLS, CDR2 YYNGEE. CDR3 length equals 13 residues. This chain's CDR3 is CASMGLNTGELFF. The CDR3 DNA is TGTGCCAGCATGGGGCTTAACACCGGGGAGCTGTTTTTT.

This clonotype was seen at least ten times. This chain joins TRBV6-1 and TRBJ2-7; TRBD1 matches at 7 bases. Germline CDR1 is MNHNS and CDR2 is SASEGT. Unmatched junction bases numbered 4, after V lost 6 bases and J lost 2 bases. CDR3 length equals 13 residues. The CDR3 coding sequence is TGTGCCAGCAGAGGGACAGATACCTACGAGCAGTACTTC. It specifies CASRGTDTYEQYF.

This clonotype was picked up many times. V gene TRBV4-2 combines with J gene TRBJ2-7; no definite D call. The germline V and J ends were trimmed by 1 base and 1 base, with 11 bases remaining between them. There are 15 residues in the CDR3. Germline assignment: CDR1 LGHNA and CDR2 YNFKEQ. CDR3 amino acids: CASSQAADGSYEQYF. CDR3 bases: TGTGCCAGCAGCCAAGCTGCGGACGGGTCCTACGAGCAGTACTTC.

With respect to this clonotype: A read error may be the cause here, since a much bigger clone is one base away. The rearrangement links TRBV3-1 to TRBJ2-5; D remains ambiguous. Trimming removed 9 bases from V and 1 base from J, with 9 bases in between. The CDR3 sequence is 12 residues long. The V gene's germline CDR1 is LGHDT and CDR2 YNNKEL (reference sequence). The CDR3 sequence: CARSDSQETQYF. The CDR3 coding sequence is TGTGCCAGGAGTGATTCCCAAGAGACCCAGTACTTC.

The chain has TRBV5-6 and TRBJ1-1; the D gene is possibly TRBD1 (6 bases). CDR3 length: 16 amino acids. V was shortened by 0 bases and J by 4 bases, with 16 bases between the two germline ends. Germline values: CDR1 SGHDT, CDR2 YYEEEE. CDR3 protein: CASSLGGWGGGTEAFF. CDR3 DNA: TGTGCCAGCAGCTTGGGAGGTTGGGGGGGCGGCACTGAAGCTTTCTTT.

J is TRBJ1-1 and V is TRBV7-8; 10 positions match TRBD1. V lost 1 base and J lost 6; bases outside the gene matches: 5. CDR1 and CDR2 from the germline V gene are SGHVS and FQNEAQ. This CDR3 is built from 15 residues. The CDR3 here is CASSLGTGGGPEAFF. The CDR3 DNA reads TGTGCCAGCAGCTTAGGGACAGGGGGTGGCCCTGAAGCTTTCTTT.

The chain recombines TRBV5-1 with TRBJ2-3, with TRBD2 matching over 7 bases. The CDR3 has 14 residues. The germline gives CDR1 SGHRS, CDR2 YFSETQ. With V trimmed by 7 bases and J by 9 bases, 14 bases remained unmatched. The CDR3 sequence: CASGLAAPTETQYF. The CDR3 region has the DNA TGCGCCAGCGGCCTAGCGGCCCCCACGGAAACGCAGTATTTT.

This clonotype was counted at least ten times. The gene calls are TRBV3-1 and TRBJ1-6; D not resolved. This CDR3 has 14 amino acids. V was pared by 2 bases and J by 3 bases, with 5 bases between. In germline, CDR1 is LGHDT, CDR2 YNNKEL (reference sequence). CDR3 amino acids: CASSQQLYNSPLHF. The CDR3 nucleotides read TGTGCCAGCAGCCAACAACTCTATAATTCACCCCTCCACTTT.

Turning to this clonotype: One end of the junction fails to match germline, which may point to a read error. The rearrangement joins TRBV7-9 to TRBJ1-5, with 8 bases fitting TRBD1. Germline V CDR1 and CDR2: SEHNR, FQNEAQ (reference sequence). The CDR3 has 13 residues. CDR3 in DNA: TGTGCCAGCAGCTCAGGGGGCAATGAGCCCCAGCATTTT. Amino acid sequence: CASSSGGNEPQHF.